These 7 T cell receptor beta chains were sequenced from one sample in a study of T-cell reconstitution after alpha-beta-depleted transplantation in children. Preparing the TCRbeta library involved the use of unique molecular identifiers. TCRdb passed the PCR reads through MiXCR, listing each CDR3 protein once. Seen here are approximately 150,000 distinct CDR3 sequences, 8.8% observed once, and the top ten hold less than 20%. Here the sequenced sample was PBMCs, mostly from graft donor cells, taken 180 days after TCRalphabeta/CD19-depleted stem cell transplant. The receptors derive from a female patient aged 2-9 years who had a stem cell transplant for congenital amegakaryocytic thrombocytopenia, so the T cells may come from the graft donor.

The chain combines TRBV7-9 with TRBJ2-7, with TRBD2 matching 7 bases. V shed 2 bases and J 6 bases; nucleotides not matched to a gene: 7. Germline V gene lookup returns CDR1 SEHNR and CDR2 FQNEAQ (reference sequence). This CDR3 has 14 amino acids. Written as DNA, the CDR3 is TGTGCCAGCAGCTTATGGGCTAGCGGTGGCGAGCAGTACTTC. This sequence encodes CASSLWASGGEQYF.

This clonotype appeared many times. The chain joins TRBV20-1 to TRBJ2-7, with 10 bases matching TRBD2. Germline-derived CDR1 and CDR2 are DFQATT and SNEGSKA (reference sequence). This CDR3 is built from 14 residues. V lost 4 bases, J lost 6 bases, and 9 bases stayed unmatched. CDR3 in amino acids: CSATGLAGVGEQYF. The DNA for the CDR3 is TGCAGTGCTACAGGTCTAGCGGGAGTAGGCGAGCAGTACTTC.

This clonotype occurred a few times. This rearrangement joins TRBV28 to TRBJ1-1, with D possibly being TRBD1 (5 bases). Per germline, CDR1 MDHEN and CDR2 SYDVKM. V lost 5 bases, J lost 7 bases, and 11 bases lay in between. The CDR3 loop spans 12 amino acids. The CDR3 loop is CASSPRGSEAFF. For the CDR3, the DNA is TGTGCCAGCAGTCCCCGGGGCAGTGAAGCTTTCTTT. Looking up the rest from reference TRBV28 and TRBJ1-1 gives the full variable domain: DVKVTQSSRYLVKRTGEKVFLECVQDMDHENMFWYRQDPGLGLRLIYFSYDVKMKEKGDIPEGYSVSREKKERFSLILESASTNQTSMYLCASSPRGSEAFFGQGTRLTVV.

This clonotype was observed at least ten times. The chain uses TRBV4-1 and TRBJ2-7; 9 nucleotides line up with TRBD2. Germline V lookup: CDR1 MGHRA, CDR2 YSYEKL. The CDR3 sequence is 15 residues long. J gave up 1 base and V 4 bases, and 5 bases lay outside the gene matches. The CDR3 reads CASSPRLAGSYEQYF. The CDR3 bases are TGCGCCAGCAGCCCCCGTCTAGCGGGATCCTACGAGCAGTACTTC.

This clonotype came up many times. This chain joins TRBV29-1 and TRBJ1-5; 7 positions match TRBD1. The CDR3 covers 13 residues. Germline V gene lookup returns CDR1 SQVTM and CDR2 ANQGSEA. With V trimmed by 4 bases and J by 3 bases, 3 bases remained unmatched. The CDR3 is CSVGGQNNQPQHF. Here the CDR3 DNA reads TGCAGCGTTGGGGGACAGAACAATCAGCCCCAGCATTTT.

This clonotype has ten or more counts. The V and J genes are TRBV28 and TRBJ1-2; 8 nucleotides line up with TRBD1. Germline values: CDR1 MDHEN, CDR2 SYDVKM. The CDR3 runs 15 residues. V gave up 3 bases and J gave up 8 bases; unmatched junction bases: 11. CDR3 sequence: CASSFNGQGAGGYTF. CDR3 nucleotides: TGTGCCAGCAGTTTTAACGGCCAGGGGGCGGGGGGCTACACCTTC.

V is TRBV20-1 and J is TRBJ2-1, with 8 bases matching TRBD2. The CDR3 sequence is 14 residues long. Germline CDR1 reads DFQATT; CDR2 reads SNEGSKA (reference sequence). V shed 2 bases and J 4 bases; nucleotides not matched to a gene: 4. CDR3: CSARTGGPYNEQFF. CDR3 bases: TGCAGTGCTAGAACGGGGGGGCCGTACAATGAGCAGTTCTTC.